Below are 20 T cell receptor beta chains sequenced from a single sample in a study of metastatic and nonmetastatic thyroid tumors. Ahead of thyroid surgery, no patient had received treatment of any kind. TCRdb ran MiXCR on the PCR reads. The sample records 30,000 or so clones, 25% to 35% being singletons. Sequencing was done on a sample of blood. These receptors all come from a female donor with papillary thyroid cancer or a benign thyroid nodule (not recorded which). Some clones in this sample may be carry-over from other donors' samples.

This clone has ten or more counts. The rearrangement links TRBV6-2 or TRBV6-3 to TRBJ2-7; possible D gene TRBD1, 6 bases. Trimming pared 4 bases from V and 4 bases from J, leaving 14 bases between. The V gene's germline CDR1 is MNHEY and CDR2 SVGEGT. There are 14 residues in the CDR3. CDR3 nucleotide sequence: TGTGCCAGCAGTTTGGTACAGGGTTATTACGAGCAGTACTTC. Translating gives CASSLVQGYYEQYF.

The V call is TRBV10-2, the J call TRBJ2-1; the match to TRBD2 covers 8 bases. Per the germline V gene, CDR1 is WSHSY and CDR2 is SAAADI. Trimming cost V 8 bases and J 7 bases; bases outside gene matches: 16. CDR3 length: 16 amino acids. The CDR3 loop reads CASLESHSGKGNEQFF. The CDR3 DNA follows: TGCGCCAGCCTTGAGTCCCATAGCGGGAAGGGAAATGAGCAGTTCTTC.

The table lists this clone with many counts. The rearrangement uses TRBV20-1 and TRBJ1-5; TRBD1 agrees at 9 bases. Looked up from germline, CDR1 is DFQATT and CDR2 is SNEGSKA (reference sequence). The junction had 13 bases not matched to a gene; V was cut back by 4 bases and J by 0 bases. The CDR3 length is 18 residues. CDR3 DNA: TGCAGTGCTATTGCCTCCCCGGGACAGGGCTATAGCAATCAGCCCCAGCATTTT. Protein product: CSAIASPGQGYSNQPQHF.

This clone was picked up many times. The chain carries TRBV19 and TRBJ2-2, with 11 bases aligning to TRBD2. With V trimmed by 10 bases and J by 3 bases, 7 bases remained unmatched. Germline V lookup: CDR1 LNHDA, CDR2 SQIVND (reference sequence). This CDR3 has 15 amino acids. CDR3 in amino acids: CATQTSGVDTGELFF. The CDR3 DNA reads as TGTGCCACTCAGACTAGCGGGGTGGACACCGGGGAGCTGTTTTTT.

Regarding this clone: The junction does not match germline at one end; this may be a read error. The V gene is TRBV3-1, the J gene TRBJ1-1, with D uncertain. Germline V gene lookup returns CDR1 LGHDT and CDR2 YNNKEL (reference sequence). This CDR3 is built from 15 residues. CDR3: CASSPQAAKGLRSFF. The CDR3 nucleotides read TGTGCTAGCAGCCCCCAGGCAGCAAAGGGCCTGAGGTCTTTCTTT. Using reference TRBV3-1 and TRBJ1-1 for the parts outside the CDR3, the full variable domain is DTAVSQTPKYLVTQMGNDKSIKCEQNLGHDTMYWYKQDSKKFLKIMFSYNNKELIINETVPNRFSPKSPDKAHLNLHINSLELGDSAVYFCASSPQAAKGLRSFFGQGTRLTVV.

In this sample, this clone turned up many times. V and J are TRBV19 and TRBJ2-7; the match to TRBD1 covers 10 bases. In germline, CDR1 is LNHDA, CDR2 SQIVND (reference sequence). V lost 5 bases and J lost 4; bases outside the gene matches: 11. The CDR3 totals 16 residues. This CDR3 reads CASSAAGTGVLYEQYF. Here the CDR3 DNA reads TGTGCCAGTAGTGCCGCCGGGACAGGGGTTTTATACGAGCAGTACTTC.

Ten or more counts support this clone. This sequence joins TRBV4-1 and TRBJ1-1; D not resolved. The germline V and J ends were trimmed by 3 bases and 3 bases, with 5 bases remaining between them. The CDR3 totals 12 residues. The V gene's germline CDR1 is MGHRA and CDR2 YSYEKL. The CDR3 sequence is CASSHEYTEAFF. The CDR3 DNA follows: TGCGCCAGCAGCCACGAGTACACTGAAGCTTTCTTT.

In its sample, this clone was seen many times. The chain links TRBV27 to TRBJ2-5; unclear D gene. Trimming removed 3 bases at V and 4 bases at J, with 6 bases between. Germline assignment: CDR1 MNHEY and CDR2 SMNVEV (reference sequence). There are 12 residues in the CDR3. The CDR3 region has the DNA TGTGCCAGCAGTTTTATAGGAGAGACCCAGTACTTC. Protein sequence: CASSFIGETQYF.

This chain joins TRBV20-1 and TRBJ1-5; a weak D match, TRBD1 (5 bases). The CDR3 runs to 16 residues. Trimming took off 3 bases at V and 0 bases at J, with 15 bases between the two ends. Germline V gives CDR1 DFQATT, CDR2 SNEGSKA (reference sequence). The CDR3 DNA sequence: TGCAGTGCTAGCCAATCCTACAGGTCTAGCAATCAGCCCCAGCATTTT. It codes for CSASQSYRSSNQPQHF.

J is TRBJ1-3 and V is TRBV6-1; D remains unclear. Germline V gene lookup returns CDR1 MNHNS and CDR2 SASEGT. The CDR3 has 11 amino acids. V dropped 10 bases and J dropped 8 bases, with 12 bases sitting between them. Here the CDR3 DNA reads TGTGCCATCAGAGTGGGGTACACCATATATTTT. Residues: CAIRVGYTIYF.

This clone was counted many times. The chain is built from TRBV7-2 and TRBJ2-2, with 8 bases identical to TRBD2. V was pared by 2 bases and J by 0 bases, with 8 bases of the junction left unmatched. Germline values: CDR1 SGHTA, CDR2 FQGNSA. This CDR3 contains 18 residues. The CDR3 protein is CASSLKPPGLANTGELFF. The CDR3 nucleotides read TGTGCCAGCAGCTTAAAACCTCCGGGACTAGCGAACACCGGGGAGCTGTTTTTT.

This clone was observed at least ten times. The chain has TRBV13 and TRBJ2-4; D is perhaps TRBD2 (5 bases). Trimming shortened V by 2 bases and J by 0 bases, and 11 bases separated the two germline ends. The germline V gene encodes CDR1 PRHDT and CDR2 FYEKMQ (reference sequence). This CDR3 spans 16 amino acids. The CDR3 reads CASSLNRGLAKNIQYF. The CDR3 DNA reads TGTGCCAGCAGCTTAAACCGCGGACTAGCCAAAAACATTCAGTACTTC.

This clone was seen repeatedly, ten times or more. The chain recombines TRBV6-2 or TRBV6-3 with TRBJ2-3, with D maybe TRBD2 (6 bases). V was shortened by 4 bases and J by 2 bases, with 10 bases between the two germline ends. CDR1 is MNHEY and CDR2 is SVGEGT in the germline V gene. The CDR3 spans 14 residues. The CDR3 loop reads CASSFGGPTDTQYF. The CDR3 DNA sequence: TGTGCCAGCAGTTTCGGAGGGCCCACAGATACGCAGTATTTT.

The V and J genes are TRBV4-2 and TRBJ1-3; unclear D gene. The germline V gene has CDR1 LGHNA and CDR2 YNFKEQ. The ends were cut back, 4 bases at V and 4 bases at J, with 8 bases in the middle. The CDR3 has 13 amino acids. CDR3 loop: CASSRGLGNTIYF. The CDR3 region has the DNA TGTGCCAGCAGCCGAGGCCTGGGAAACACCATATATTTT.

The CDR3 protein is CASSLGLATDTQYF. CDR3 nucleotide sequence: TGCGCCAGCAGCTTGGGACTAGCAACAGATACGCAGTATTTT. This chain connects TRBV5-1 to TRBJ2-3; 7 bases align to TRBD2. Per germline, CDR1 SGHRS and CDR2 YFSETQ. J lost 3 bases, V lost 0 bases, and 1 base had no gene match. This CDR3 is 14 amino acids long.

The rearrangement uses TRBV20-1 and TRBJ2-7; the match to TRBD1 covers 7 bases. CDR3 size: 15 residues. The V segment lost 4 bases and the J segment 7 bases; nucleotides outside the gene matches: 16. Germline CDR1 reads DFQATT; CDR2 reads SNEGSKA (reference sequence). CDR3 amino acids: CSANTHRGWLGEQYF. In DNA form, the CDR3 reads TGCAGTGCTAACACCCACAGGGGCTGGCTGGGGGAGCAGTACTTC.

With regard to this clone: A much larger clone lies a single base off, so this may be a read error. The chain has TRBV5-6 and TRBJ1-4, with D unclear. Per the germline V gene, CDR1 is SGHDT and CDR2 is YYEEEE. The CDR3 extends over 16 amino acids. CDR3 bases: TGTGTCAGCAGCTTGTATGACAAGTCCTCGTGGGAAAAACTGTTTTTT. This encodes CVSSLYDKSSWEKLFF.

CDR3 sequence reads: CASRCPGLAGFSAELFF. CDR3 DNA: TGTGCCAGCAGATGTCCGGGACTAGCGGGATTCTCCGCGGAGCTGTTTTTT. The V call is TRBV6-1, the J call TRBJ2-2; 13 nucleotides agree with TRBD2. The trim removed 6 bases at V and 10 bases at J, leaving 14 bases unmatched. The CDR3 loop spans 17 amino acids. Germline lookup yields CDR1 MNHNS and CDR2 SASEGT.

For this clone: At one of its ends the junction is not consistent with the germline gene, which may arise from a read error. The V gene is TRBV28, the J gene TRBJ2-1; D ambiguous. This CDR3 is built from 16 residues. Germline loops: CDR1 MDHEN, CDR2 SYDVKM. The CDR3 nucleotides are TGTCCCAGCAGTTTTCTTGGGAATTCGTCCTACAATGAGCAGTTCTTC. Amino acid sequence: CPSSFLGNSSYNEQFF.

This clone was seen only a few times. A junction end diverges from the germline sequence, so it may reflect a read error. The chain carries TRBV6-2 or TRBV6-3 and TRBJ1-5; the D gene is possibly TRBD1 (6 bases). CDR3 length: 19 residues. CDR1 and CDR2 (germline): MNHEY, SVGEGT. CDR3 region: CASSYDLGQGTLKNQPQHF. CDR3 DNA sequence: TGTGCCAGCAGTTACGATTTGGGGCAGGGGACGCTCAAAAATCAGCCCCAACATTTT.